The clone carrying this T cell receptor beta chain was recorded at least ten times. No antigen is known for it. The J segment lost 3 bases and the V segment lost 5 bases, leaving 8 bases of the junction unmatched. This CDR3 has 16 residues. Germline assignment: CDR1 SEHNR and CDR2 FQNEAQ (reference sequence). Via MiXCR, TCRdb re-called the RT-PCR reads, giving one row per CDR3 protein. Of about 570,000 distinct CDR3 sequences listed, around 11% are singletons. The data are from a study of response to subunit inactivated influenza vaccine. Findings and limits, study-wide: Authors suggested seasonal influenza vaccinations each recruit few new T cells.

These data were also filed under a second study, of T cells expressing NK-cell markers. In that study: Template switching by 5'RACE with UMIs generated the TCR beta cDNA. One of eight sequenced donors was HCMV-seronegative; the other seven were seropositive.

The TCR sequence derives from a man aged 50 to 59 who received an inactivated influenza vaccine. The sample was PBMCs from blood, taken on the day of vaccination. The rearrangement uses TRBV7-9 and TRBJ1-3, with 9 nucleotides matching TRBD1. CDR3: CASSDPGQGHGNTIYF. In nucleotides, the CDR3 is TGTGCCAGCAGCGACCCGGGACAGGGCCATGGAAACACCATATATTTT. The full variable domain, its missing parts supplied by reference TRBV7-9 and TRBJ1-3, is DTGVSQNPRHKITKRGQNVTFRCDPISEHNRLYWYRQTLGQGPEFLTYFQNEAQLEKSRLLSDRFSAERPKGSFSTLEIQRTEQGDSAMYLCASSDPGQGHGNTIYFGEGSWLTVV.